Each of the 23 T cell receptor beta chains below was sequenced from the same sample in a study of blood T cell repertoires in COVID-19. TCRdb's copy holds only in-frame clones and misses some; the assay was immunoSEQ multiplex PCR. The sample shows approximately 290,000 clones, about 85% of them seen only once. Sequenced input: peripheral blood. All receptors derive from a human donor with COVID-19, enrolled during active disease. The donor label of this sample is uncertain.

The DNA of the CDR3 is TGCGCCAGCAGCTGGAGTTCCACAGGGACATATGGCTACACCTTC. The encoded protein is CASSWSSTGTYGYTF. The chain couples TRBV5-1 to TRBJ1-2, with D maybe TRBD1 (6 bases). The CDR3 consists of 15 residues. Trimming cost V 3 bases and J 5 bases, with 17 bases left between them. Germline assignment: CDR1 SGHRS and CDR2 YFSETQ.

This chain joins TRBV7-9 and TRBJ2-7; possible D gene TRBD1, 6 bases. Germline assignment: CDR1 SEHNR and CDR2 FQNEAQ (reference sequence). The CDR3 has 13 amino acids. V was cut by 5 bases and J by 3 bases, with 11 bases left in between. The CDR3, as DNA: TGTGCCAGCAGCATCCGGGACAACTACGAGCAGTACTTC. This gives the protein CASSIRDNYEQYF.

This rearrangement joins TRBV5-1 to TRBJ2-7; 10 bases map to TRBD2. The junction had 11 bases not matched to a gene; V was cut back by 8 bases and J by 6 bases. The CDR3 consists of 14 residues. The V gene's germline CDR1 is SGHRS and CDR2 YFSETQ. The CDR3: CASSQASGRGEQYF. The CDR3 nucleotides are TGCGCCAGTTCCCAAGCTAGCGGGAGAGGCGAGCAGTACTTC.

The table lists this clone with a count of one. The rearrangement joins TRBV19 to TRBJ2-1, with D perhaps matching TRBD2 (6 bases). V was shortened by 1 base and J by 6 bases, with 16 bases between the two germline ends. Looked up from germline, CDR1 is LNHDA and CDR2 is SQIVND (reference sequence). The CDR3 is made up of 16 amino acids. CDR3 DNA: TGTGCCAGTAGTATAGCCTCGACGGGAGTATCCAATGAGCAGTTCTTC. This codes for CASSIASTGVSNEQFF.

This clone was observed once. V is TRBV5-1 and J is TRBJ2-2; TRBD1 matches at 8 bases. Germline-derived CDR1 and CDR2 are SGHRS and YFSETQ. The CDR3 runs 16 residues. V gave up 3 bases and J gave up 2 bases; unmatched junction bases: 6. This chain's CDR3 is CASSSRQGTNTGELFF. CDR3 nucleotide sequence: TGCGCCAGCAGCTCCCGACAGGGGACTAACACCGGGGAGCTGTTTTTT. Based on the CDR3 plus reference TRBV5-1 and TRBJ2-2, the full variable domain is KAGVTQTPRYLIKTRGQQVTLSCSPISGHRSVSWYQQTPGQGLQFLFEYFSETQRNKGNFPGRFSGRQFSNSRSEMNVSTLELGDSALYLCASSSRQGTNTGELFFGEGSRLTVL.

The genes are TRBV9 and TRBJ1-6; TRBD1 might be the D (6 bases). V lost 0 bases and J 6 bases, leaving 7 bases between the germline ends. The V gene's germline CDR1 is SGDLS and CDR2 YYNGEE. This CDR3 is built from 14 residues. CDR3 sequence reads: CASSVEGVNSPLHF. In DNA, the CDR3 is TGTGCCAGCAGCGTAGAGGGGGTTAATTCACCCCTCCACTTT.

This clone has a handful of counts. CDR3 bases: TGTGCCAGCTTTTTGGACAGGGTCGACACTGAAGCTTTCTTT. Protein product: CASFLDRVDTEAFF. V gene TRBV18 combines with J gene TRBJ1-1; 8 bases match TRBD1. The CDR3 length is 14 residues. CDR1 and CDR2 (germline): KGHSH, LQKENI. V gave up 7 bases and J gave up 3 bases; unmatched junction bases: 7.

The rearrangement links TRBV19 to TRBJ2-5; 7 bases match TRBD1. Trimming removed 4 bases from V and 2 bases from J; junction bases left unmatched: 1. The CDR3 extends over 13 amino acids. Germline V gives CDR1 LNHDA, CDR2 SQIVND (reference sequence). CDR3 sequence (DNA): TGTGCCAGTAGTACACAGGGGCAAGAGACCCAGTACTTC. Its protein product is CASSTQGQETQYF.

The J gene is TRBJ1-1, the V gene TRBV5-1; 7 bases line up with TRBD1. V lost 0 bases, J lost 7 bases, and 6 bases stayed unmatched. CDR1 and CDR2 (germline): SGHRS, YFSETQ. The CDR3 is made up of 14 amino acids. The CDR3 bases are TGCGCCAGCAGCTTGGAAAGGGGGCTAGGTGAAGCTTTCTTT. Protein: CASSLERGLGEAFF.

The chain combines TRBV2 with TRBJ1-3; TRBD1 matches 7 bases. The length of the CDR3 is 15 residues. The trim removed 3 bases at V and 2 bases at J, leaving 4 bases unmatched. Germline V lookup: CDR1 SNHLY, CDR2 FYNNEI. CDR3 region: CASSDWRGPGNTIYF. CDR3 nucleotide sequence: TGTGCCAGCAGTGATTGGAGGGGGCCTGGAAACACCATATATTTT.

The gene calls are TRBV30 and TRBJ1-2, with 7 bases fitting TRBD1. There are 14 residues in the CDR3. Losses at the gene ends were 4 bases for V and 1 base for J; bases not matched to a gene: 6. Germline V gene sequence: CDR1 GTSNPN, CDR2 SVGIG (reference sequence). The DNA for the CDR3 is TGTGCCTGGACACAGGGGTCTTTTAACTATGGCTACACCTTC. Translating it yields CAWTQGSFNYGYTF. Using reference TRBV30 and TRBJ1-2 for the parts outside the CDR3, the full variable domain is SQTIHQWPATLVQPVGSPLSLECTVEGTSNPNLYWYRQAAGRGLQLLFYSVGIGQISSEVPQNLSASRPQDRQFILSSKKLLLSDSGFYLCAWTQGSFNYGYTFGSGTRLTVV.

This clone was found once. The V call is TRBV20-1, the J call TRBJ2-3; 9 bases align to TRBD2. V dropped 3 bases and J dropped 2; count of bases not matched to a gene: 6. Germline CDR1 is DFQATT and CDR2 is SNEGSKA (reference sequence). The CDR3 consists of 15 residues. The CDR3: CSASLTSGFTDTQYF. CDR3 in DNA: TGCAGTGCTAGTCTGACTAGCGGCTTCACAGATACGCAGTATTTT.

The V gene is TRBV29-1, the J gene TRBJ1-6, with 7 bases aligning to TRBD1. The CDR3 is made up of 13 amino acids. CDR1 and CDR2 (germline): SQVTM, ANQGSEA. After removal of 6 bases from V and 9 bases from J, the junction contained 8 bases not matched to a gene. The DNA of the CDR3 is TGCAGCGTGCGGGACAGAGGTGTTTCACCCCTCCACTTT. Amino acids: CSVRDRGVSPLHF. The entire variable domain, with the rest obtained from reference TRBV29-1 and TRBJ1-6, is as follows: SAVISQKPSRDICQRGTSLTIQCQVDSQVTMMFWYRQQPGQSLTLIATANQGSEATYESGFVIDKFPISRPNLTFSTLTVSNMSPEDSSIYLCSVRDRGVSPLHFGNGTRLTVT.

The CDR3 sequence is CASSLAPAGVDSPLHF. CDR3 bases: TGTGCCAGCAGCTTGGCGCCGGCAGGGGTGGATTCACCCCTCCACTTT. V gene TRBV5-4 combines with J gene TRBJ1-6; D possibly corresponds to TRBD1 (6 bases). This CDR3 comprises 16 residues. The germline V gene has CDR1 SGHNT and CDR2 YYREEE (reference sequence). V lost 0 bases and J lost 8, with 15 bases in between.

The chain is built from TRBV19 and TRBJ1-1; 10 nucleotides line up with TRBD1. With 7 bases clipped from V and 5 bases from J, the junction kept 7 bases outside the gene matches. CDR3 length equals 14 residues. Germline loops: CDR1 LNHDA, CDR2 SQIVND (reference sequence). The CDR3 bases are TGTGCCAGTACGTTAGGGACAGGGGTGACTGAAGCTTTCTTT. The encoded protein is CASTLGTGVTEAFF.

This chain's CDR3 is CASLNTNQPLHF. The CDR3 bases are TGTGCCAGCCTAAATACGAATCAACCCCTCCACTTT. The chain has TRBV28 and TRBJ1-6; D is unresolved. The CDR3 has 12 residues. Germline lookup yields CDR1 MDHEN and CDR2 SYDVKM. V was cut by 8 bases and J by 12 bases, with 14 bases left in between.

In this sample, this clone turned up many times. V usage is TRBV12-3 or TRBV12-4 and J usage is TRBJ1-1, with 7 bases lining up with TRBD1. With V trimmed by 6 bases and J by 10 bases, 5 bases remained unmatched. This CDR3 is 11 amino acids long. CDR3 in amino acids: CASRKTGVAFF. Written as DNA, the CDR3 is TGTGCCAGCAGGAAAACAGGGGTAGCTTTCTTT.

The J gene is TRBJ1-2, the V gene TRBV5-1, with a weak D call TRBD1 (5 bases). Per germline, CDR1 SGHRS and CDR2 YFSETQ. The CDR3 covers 15 residues. Trimming removed 5 bases from V and 4 bases from J, with 18 bases in between. The CDR3 coding sequence is TGCGCCAGCAGTTACGACAGCCCGTCAACCTATGGCTACACCTTC. Translation: CASSYDSPSTYGYTF.

The V and J genes are TRBV18 and TRBJ2-1; tentative D call: TRBD2 (6 bases). The CDR3 covers 15 residues. Germline loops: CDR1 KGHSH, CDR2 LQKENI. Trimming stripped 2 bases from V and 9 bases from J, with 17 bases between. The CDR3 region is CASSPWDLPEGEQFF. DNA of the CDR3: TGTGCCAGCTCACCATGGGACCTACCGGAGGGTGAGCAGTTCTTC.

The gene calls are TRBV24-1 and TRBJ2-3; perhaps TRBD2 as D (6 bases). Germline lookup yields CDR1 KGHDR and CDR2 SFDVKD. The CDR3 sequence is 16 residues long. V was pared by 3 bases and J by 0 bases, with 12 bases between. CDR3: CATSDKTSTSTDTQYF. The CDR3 DNA follows: TGTGCCACCAGTGATAAAACTAGCACAAGCACAGATACGCAGTATTTT.

This chain links TRBV5-4 with TRBJ1-4, with D perhaps TRBD1 (6 bases). Trimming took 4 bases from V and 0 from J, leaving 16 bases between them. CDR3 length: 17 residues. The V gene's germline CDR1 is SGHNT and CDR2 YYREEE (reference sequence). CDR3 DNA: TGTGCCAGCAGCCACGGGGACACTTTGGCAACTAATGAAAAACTGTTTTTT. Protein product: CASSHGDTLATNEKLFF. The full variable domain, rest sourced from reference TRBV5-4 and TRBJ1-4, is ETGVTQSPTHLIKTRGQQVTLRCSSQSGHNTVSWYQQALGQGPQFIFQYYREEENGRGNFPPRFSGLQFPNYSSELNVNALELDDSALYLCASSHGDTLATNEKLFFGSGTQLSVL.

On this clone itself: This sample includes further DNA sequences coding for the same CDR3. The chain is built from TRBV19 and TRBJ2-5; TRBD1 matches at 7 bases. The CDR3 spans 14 residues. The germline V gene has CDR1 LNHDA and CDR2 SQIVND (reference sequence). After removal of 6 bases from V and 2 bases from J, the junction contained 6 bases not matched to a gene. The CDR3 coding sequence is TGTGCCAGTAGCAGGGGACAGATACAAGAGACCCAGTACTTC. It codes for CASSRGQIQETQYF.

CDR3 residues: CASSTGTGYTQPQHF. In DNA form, the CDR3 reads TGTGCCAGCTCAACCGGGACAGGGTATACTCAGCCCCAGCATTTT. The rearrangement uses TRBV18 and TRBJ1-5, with TRBD1 matching 9 bases. After removal of 5 bases from V and 6 bases from J, the junction contained 8 bases not matched to a gene. CDR3 length equals 15 residues. Germline assignment: CDR1 KGHSH and CDR2 LQKENI. The full variable domain, completed using reference TRBV18 and TRBJ1-5, is NAGVMQNPRHLVRRRGQEARLRCSPMKGHSHVYWYRQLPEEGLKFMVYLQKENIIDESGMPKERFSAEFPKEGPSILRIQQVVRGDSAAYFCASSTGTGYTQPQHFGDGTRLSIL.